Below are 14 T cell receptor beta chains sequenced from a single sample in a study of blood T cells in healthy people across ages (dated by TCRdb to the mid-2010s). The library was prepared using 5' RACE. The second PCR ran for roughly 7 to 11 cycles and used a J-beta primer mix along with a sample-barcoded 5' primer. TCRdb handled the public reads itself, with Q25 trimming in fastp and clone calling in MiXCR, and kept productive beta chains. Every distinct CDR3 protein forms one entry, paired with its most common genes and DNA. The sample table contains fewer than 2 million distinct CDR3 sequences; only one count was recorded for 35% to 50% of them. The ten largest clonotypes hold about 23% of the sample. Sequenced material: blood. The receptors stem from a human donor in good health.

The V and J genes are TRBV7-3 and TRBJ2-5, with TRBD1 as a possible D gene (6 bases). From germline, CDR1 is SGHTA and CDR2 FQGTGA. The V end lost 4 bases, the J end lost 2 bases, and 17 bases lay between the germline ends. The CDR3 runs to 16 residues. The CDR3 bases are TGTGCCAGCAGCTATGACTCATACAGGGCACAAGAGACCCAGTACTTC. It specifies CASSYDSYRAQETQYF.

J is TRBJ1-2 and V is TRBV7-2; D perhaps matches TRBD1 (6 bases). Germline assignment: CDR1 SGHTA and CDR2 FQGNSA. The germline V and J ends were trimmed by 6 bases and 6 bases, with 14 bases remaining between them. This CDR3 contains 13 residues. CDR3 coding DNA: TGTGCCAGCAGTCCCACAGGGTATGATGGCTACACCTTC. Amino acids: CASSPTGYDGYTF.

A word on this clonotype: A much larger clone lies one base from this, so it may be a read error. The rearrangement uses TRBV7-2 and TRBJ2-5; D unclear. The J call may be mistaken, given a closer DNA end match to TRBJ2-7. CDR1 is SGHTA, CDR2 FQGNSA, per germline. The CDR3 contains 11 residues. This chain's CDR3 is CASSTAREQYF. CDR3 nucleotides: TGTGCCAGCAGCACCGCCCGCGAGCAGTACTTC.

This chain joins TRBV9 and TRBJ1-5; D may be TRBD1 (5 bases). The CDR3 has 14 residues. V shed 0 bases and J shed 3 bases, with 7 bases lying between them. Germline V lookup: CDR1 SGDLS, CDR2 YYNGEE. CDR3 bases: TGTGCCAGCAGCGTAGGAGGGGACAATCAGCCCCAGCATTTT. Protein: CASSVGGDNQPQHF. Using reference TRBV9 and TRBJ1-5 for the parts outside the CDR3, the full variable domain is DSGVTQTPKHLITATGQRVTLRCSPRSGDLSVYWYQQSLDQGLQFLIQYYNGEERAKGNILERFSAQQFPDLHSELNLSSLELGDSALYFCASSVGGDNQPQHFGDGTRLSIL.

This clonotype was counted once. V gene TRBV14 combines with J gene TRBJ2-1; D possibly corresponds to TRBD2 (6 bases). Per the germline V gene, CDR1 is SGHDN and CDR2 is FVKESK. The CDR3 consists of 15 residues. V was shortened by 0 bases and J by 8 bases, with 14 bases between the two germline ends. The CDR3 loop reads CASSQDMGWGDEQFF. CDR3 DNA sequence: TGTGCCAGCAGCCAAGATATGGGGTGGGGGGATGAGCAGTTCTTC.

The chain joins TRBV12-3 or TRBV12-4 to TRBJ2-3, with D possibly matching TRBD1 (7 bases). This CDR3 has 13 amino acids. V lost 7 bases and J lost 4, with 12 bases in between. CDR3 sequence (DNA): TGTGCCAGCAATCAGGGGGGCGCAGATACGCAGTATTTT. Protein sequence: CASNQGGADTQYF.

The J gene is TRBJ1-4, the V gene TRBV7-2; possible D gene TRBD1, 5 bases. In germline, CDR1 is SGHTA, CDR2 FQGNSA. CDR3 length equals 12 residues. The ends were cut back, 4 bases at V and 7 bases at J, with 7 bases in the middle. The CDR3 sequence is CASSSGSEKLFF. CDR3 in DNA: TGTGCCAGCAGCTCAGGGAGTGAAAAACTGTTTTTT.

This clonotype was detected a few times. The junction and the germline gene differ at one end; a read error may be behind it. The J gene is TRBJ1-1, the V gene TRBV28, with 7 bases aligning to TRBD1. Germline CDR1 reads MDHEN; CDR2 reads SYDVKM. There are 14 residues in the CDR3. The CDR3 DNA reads TGTGCCAGCGGTTTAACAGGGGCCGGTGATGAAGCTTTCTTT. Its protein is CASGLTGAGDEAFF.

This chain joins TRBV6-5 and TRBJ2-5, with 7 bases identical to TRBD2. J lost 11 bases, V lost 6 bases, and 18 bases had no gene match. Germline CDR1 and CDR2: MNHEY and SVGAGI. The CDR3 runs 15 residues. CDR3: CASSRPGGPRTQQYF. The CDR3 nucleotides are TGTGCCAGCAGCCGACCGGGGGGTCCACGCACACAGCAGTACTTC.

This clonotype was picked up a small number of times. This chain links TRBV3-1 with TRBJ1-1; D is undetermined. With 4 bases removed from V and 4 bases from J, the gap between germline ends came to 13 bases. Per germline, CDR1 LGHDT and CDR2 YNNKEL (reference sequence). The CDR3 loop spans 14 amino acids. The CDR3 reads CASSPEWGGTEAFF. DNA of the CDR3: TGTGCCAGCAGCCCTGAGTGGGGAGGCACTGAAGCTTTCTTT.

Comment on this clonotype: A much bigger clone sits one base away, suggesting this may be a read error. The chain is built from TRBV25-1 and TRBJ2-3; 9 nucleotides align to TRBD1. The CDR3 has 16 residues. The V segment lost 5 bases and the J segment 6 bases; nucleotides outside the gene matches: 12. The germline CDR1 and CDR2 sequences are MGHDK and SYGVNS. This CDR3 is CASSKAGTGFSDTQYF. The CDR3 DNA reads TGTGCCAGCAGTAAGGCGGGGACAGGGTTTTCGGATACGCAGTATTTT.

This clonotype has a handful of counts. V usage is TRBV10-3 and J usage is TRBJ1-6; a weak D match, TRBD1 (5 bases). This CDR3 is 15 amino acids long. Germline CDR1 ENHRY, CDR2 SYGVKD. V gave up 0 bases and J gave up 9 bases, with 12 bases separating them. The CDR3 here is CAISESRDQGSPLHF. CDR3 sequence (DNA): TGTGCCATCAGTGAGTCGAGGGACCAGGGTTCACCCCTCCACTTT.

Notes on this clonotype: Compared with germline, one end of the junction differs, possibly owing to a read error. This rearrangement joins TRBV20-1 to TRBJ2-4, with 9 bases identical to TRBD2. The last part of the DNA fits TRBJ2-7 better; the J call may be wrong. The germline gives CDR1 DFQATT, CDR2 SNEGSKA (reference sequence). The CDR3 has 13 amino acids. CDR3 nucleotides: TGCAGCGCTAGACGGCTAGCGGGGAACGAGCAGTACTTC. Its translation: CSARRLAGNEQYF.

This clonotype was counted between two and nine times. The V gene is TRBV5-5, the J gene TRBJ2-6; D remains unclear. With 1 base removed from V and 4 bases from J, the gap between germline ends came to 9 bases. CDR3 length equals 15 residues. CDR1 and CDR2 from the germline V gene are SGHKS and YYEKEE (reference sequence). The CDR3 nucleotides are TGTGCCAGCAGCTTGTGGGTGGTCGGGGCCAACGTCCTGACTTTC. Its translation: CASSLWVVGANVLTF.